The 27 T cell receptor beta chains presented below share a single source sample, sequenced in a study of blood T cell repertoires in COVID-19. The table came from immunoSEQ multiplex PCR; TCRdb's copy has only in-frame clones and leaves some out. The top ten hold approximately 3% of the sample, which has hundreds of thousands of clones, around 85% seen once. Source material: PBMCs or T cells enriched from blood (not recorded which). These receptors came from a woman aged 45-65 years in a cohort exposed to, infected with or recovered from COVID-19 (not recorded which).

The chain combines TRBV5-1 with TRBJ1-2; possibly TRBD1 for D (6 bases). This CDR3 region has 13 residues. Germline V gene data show CDR1 as SGHRS and CDR2 as YFSETQ. Trimming took 5 bases from V and 2 from J, leaving 10 bases between them. CDR3 region: CASRGTSNYGYTF. CDR3 nucleotide sequence: TGCGCCAGCAGGGGGACATCCAACTATGGCTACACCTTC.

The chain employs TRBV28 and TRBJ1-1; possibly TRBD1 for D (6 bases). The germline gives CDR1 MDHEN, CDR2 SYDVKM. CDR3 length equals 12 residues. The V gene lost 4 bases and the J gene lost 3 bases, with 6 bases spanning the gap. CDR3 amino acids: CASSSGDTEAFF. In DNA form, the CDR3 reads TGTGCCAGCAGTTCAGGGGACACTGAAGCTTTCTTT.

This chain joins TRBV7-2 and TRBJ1-2, with D unclear. The germline CDR1 and CDR2 sequences are SGHTA and FQGNSA. This CDR3 contains 14 residues. V lost 4 bases and J 0 bases, leaving 9 bases between the germline ends. This chain's CDR3 is CASSYSKANYGYTF. CDR3 DNA: TGTGCCAGCAGCTACAGTAAAGCTAACTATGGCTACACCTTC.

This CDR3 reads CASSTDRAYEQYF. CDR3 DNA: TGTGCCAGCAGTACTGACAGGGCCTACGAGCAGTACTTC. The chain carries TRBV6-5 and TRBJ2-7, with 7 bases that match TRBD1. Germline V lookup: CDR1 MNHEY, CDR2 SVGAGI. V lost 5 bases, J lost 2 bases, and 3 bases stayed unmatched. This CDR3 has 13 residues.

The V call is TRBV5-1, the J call TRBJ2-5, with 9 bases identical to TRBD2. The CDR3 runs to 17 residues. Germline V lookup: CDR1 SGHRS, CDR2 YFSETQ. Trimming cost V 3 bases and J 0 bases; bases outside gene matches: 9. The CDR3 DNA sequence: TGCGCCAGCAGCTCGGGTTTCCGCGGGGGGGACCAAGAGACCCAGTACTTC. This gives the protein CASSSGFRGGDQETQYF.

This clone was counted only a few times. This rearrangement joins TRBV4-1 to TRBJ1-1; D remains ambiguous. V was shortened by 5 bases and J by 2 bases, with 12 bases between the two germline ends. Germline CDR1 MGHRA, CDR2 YSYEKL. The CDR3 covers 14 residues. As DNA, the CDR3 is TGCGCCAGCAGCAACCCCGGTATCAACACTGAAGCTTTCTTT. Protein: CASSNPGINTEAFF.

V usage is TRBV9 and J usage is TRBJ2-2; 7 bases map to TRBD1. Germline V gene lookup returns CDR1 SGDLS and CDR2 YYNGEE. The CDR3 contains 15 residues. The V and J ends lost 3 bases and 6 bases, in that order; junction bases with no gene match: 8. DNA of the CDR3: TGTGCCAGCAGCGCCGGACAGGTATCTTCCGGGGAGCTGTTTTTT. Protein: CASSAGQVSSGELFF.

The CDR3 bases are TGCGCCAGCAGCCAAGGGGGGCCATCCGACAGGGCCATTAATTCACCCCTCCACTTT. Translation gives CASSQGGPSDRAINSPLHF. This chain links TRBV5-1 with TRBJ1-6, with TRBD1 identical over 7 bases. Germline-derived CDR1 and CDR2 are SGHRS and YFSETQ. This CDR3 is 19 amino acids long. V shed 4 bases and J 6 bases; nucleotides not matched to a gene: 19.

Turning to this clone: A far larger clone is just one base off, so this is likely a read error. V gene TRBV7-2 combines with J gene TRBJ2-7; 11 bases agree with TRBD1. Germline loops: CDR1 SGHTA, CDR2 FQGNSA. With 4 bases clipped from V and 2 bases from J, the junction kept 1 base outside the gene matches. CDR3 length: 14 residues. The CDR3 nucleotides are TGTGCCAGCAGCTGGGGACAGGGGGCCTACGAGCAGTACTTC. Its protein is CASSWGQGAYEQYF.

The genes are TRBV7-8 and TRBJ1-5; D is undetermined. V was clipped by 2 bases and J by 4 bases, with 15 bases between them. The length of the CDR3 is 16 residues. Germline V gene data show CDR1 as SGHVS and CDR2 as FQNEAQ. The CDR3 nucleotides read TGTGCCAGCAGCTTACAGCGCCTTTTCACTAATCAGCCCCAGCATTTT. Translating it yields CASSLQRLFTNQPQHF.

The V gene is TRBV11-1, the J gene TRBJ1-3; tentative D call: TRBD1 (5 bases). The germline V gene has CDR1 SGHAT and CDR2 FQDESV (reference sequence). There are 16 residues in the CDR3. Trimming cost V 3 bases and J 0 bases, with 12 bases left between them. Here the CDR3 DNA reads TGTGCCAGCAGCTTCTCAGGGTTCCCCTCTGGAAACACCATATATTTT. It specifies CASSFSGFPSGNTIYF.

This chain joins TRBV7-2 and TRBJ1-5; D call uncertain. The CDR3 is 13 residues long. V shed 2 bases and J shed 7 bases, with 9 bases lying between them. Germline CDR1 reads SGHTA; CDR2 reads FQGNSA. CDR3 sequence (DNA): TGTGCCAGCAGCTTATTAGCCCAGCAGCCCCAGCATTTT. Protein sequence: CASSLLAQQPQHF. The variable domain in full, completed from reference TRBV7-2 and TRBJ1-5, reads GAGVSQSPSNKVTEKGKDVELRCDPISGHTALYWYRQSLGQGLEFLIYFQGNSAPDKSGLPSDRFSAERTGGSVSTLTIQRTQQEDSAVYLCASSLLAQQPQHFGDGTRLSIL.

The V and J genes are TRBV5-4 and TRBJ2-5; 12 positions match TRBD2. Germline CDR1 reads SGHNT; CDR2 reads YYREEE (reference sequence). V lost 2 bases and J lost 3; bases outside the gene matches: 2. This CDR3 has 15 amino acids. The CDR3 sequence: CASSFRLAGEETQYF. The CDR3 DNA reads as TGTGCCAGCAGCTTCCGACTAGCGGGGGAAGAGACCCAGTACTTC.

The chain combines TRBV7-2 with TRBJ2-7, with 7 bases that match TRBD1. CDR1 SGHTA and CDR2 FQGNSA come from the germline V gene. J lost 0 bases, V lost 1 base, and 3 bases had no gene match. The CDR3 has 15 amino acids. The CDR3 bases are TGTGCCAGCAGCTTAGAGGGACAGAGCTCCTACGAGCAGTACTTC. Translation: CASSLEGQSSYEQYF.

The V call is TRBV7-2, the J call TRBJ2-1; 7 bases match TRBD2. Germline CDR1 SGHTA, CDR2 FQGNSA. J gave up 0 bases and V 0 bases, and 2 bases lay outside the gene matches. The CDR3 consists of 16 residues. This CDR3 is CASSLAGTTSYNEQFF. The CDR3 region has the DNA TGTGCCAGCAGCTTAGCTGGGACTACCTCCTACAATGAGCAGTTCTTC. The complete variable domain, with remaining parts taken from reference TRBV7-2 and TRBJ2-1, reads GAGVSQSPSNKVTEKGKDVELRCDPISGHTALYWYRQSLGQGLEFLIYFQGNSAPDKSGLPSDRFSAERTGGSVSTLTIQRTQQEDSAVYLCASSLAGTTSYNEQFFGPGTRLTVL.

The chain has TRBV5-8 and TRBJ1-5; D may be TRBD1 (6 bases). V was pared by 7 bases and J by 8 bases, with 22 bases between. This CDR3 has 15 amino acids. Germline assignment: CDR1 SGHTS and CDR2 YDEGEE. In DNA form, the CDR3 reads TGTGCCAGCGGCCCCCGAGGGACAAGTGAGGAGCCCCAGCATTTT. This gives the protein CASGPRGTSEEPQHF. Drawing the rest from reference TRBV5-8 and TRBJ1-5, the complete variable domain is EAGVTQSPTHLIKTRGQQATLRCSPISGHTSVYWYQQALGLGLQFLLWYDEGEERNRGNFPPRFSGRQFPNYSSELNVNALELEDSALYLCASGPRGTSEEPQHFGDGTRLSIL.

V and J are TRBV4-3 and TRBJ1-6, with D possibly matching TRBD1 (6 bases). Trimming took 4 bases from V and 4 from J, leaving 14 bases between them. Germline CDR1 reads LGHNA; CDR2 reads YSLEER. CDR3 length: 16 residues. The CDR3 protein is CASSPGGQGYNSPLHF. The CDR3 DNA reads as TGCGCCAGCAGCCCGGGGGGCCAGGGGTATAATTCACCCCTCCACTTT.

The chain is built from TRBV10-3 and TRBJ2-1; the D gene is possibly TRBD2 (6 bases). CDR1 ENHRY and CDR2 SYGVKD come from the germline V gene. Deletions cut 0 bases from V and 6 bases from J, with 12 bases between. The CDR3 contains 15 residues. The CDR3, as DNA: TGTGCCATCAGTGAGTCCCAGGAGGGTCGCAATGAGCAGTTCTTC. This sequence encodes CAISESQEGRNEQFF.

This clone has a single count. This chain uses TRBV5-1 with TRBJ2-1; D perhaps matches TRBD1 (6 bases). There are 15 residues in the CDR3. Germline V lookup: CDR1 SGHRS, CDR2 YFSETQ. Trimming removed 1 base from V and 6 bases from J, with 14 bases in between. CDR3 loop: CASSLLSGVVNEQFF. The CDR3 nucleotides are TGCGCCAGCAGCTTGTTGTCAGGGGTGGTCAATGAGCAGTTCTTC.

The genes are TRBV3-1 (or the pseudogene TRBV3-2) and TRBJ1-2; D not resolved. The CDR3 length is 16 residues. Germline lookup yields CDR1 LGHDT and CDR2 YNNKEL (reference sequence). V lost 8 bases, J lost 3 bases, and 22 bases lay in between. CDR3 sequence (DNA): TGTGCCAGCTCAGCCTCCTTTCGGGGTAACGACTATGGCTACACCTTC. As protein: CASSASFRGNDYGYTF.

The chain joins TRBV6-4 to TRBJ2-3; the D gene is possibly TRBD2 (7 bases). V lost 4 bases and J lost 0, with 11 bases in between. Germline loops: CDR1 MRHNA, CDR2 SNTAGT. This CDR3 region has 15 residues. Here the CDR3 reads CASSVEGGSTDTQYF. The DNA of the CDR3 is TGTGCCAGCAGTGTGGAGGGGGGGAGCACAGATACGCAGTATTTT.

This clone was counted between two and nine times. This chain uses TRBV4-2 with TRBJ1-1, with a possible D match to TRBD1 (6 bases). The CDR3 consists of 15 residues. Trimming removed 4 bases at V and 1 base at J, with 13 bases between. Per germline, CDR1 LGHNA and CDR2 YNFKEQ. The CDR3 coding sequence is TGTGCCAGCAGCCCGACAGGCGGTCCGAACACTGAAGCTTTCTTT. Protein: CASSPTGGPNTEAFF.

This clone was recorded once. This chain links TRBV19 with TRBJ1-1; D is possibly TRBD1 (5 bases). In germline, CDR1 is LNHDA, CDR2 SQIVND (reference sequence). The CDR3 contains 15 residues. Trimming took off 1 base at V and 4 bases at J, with 13 bases between the two ends. CDR3 bases: TGTGCCAGTAGTATAGTCGGCAGGGTGGGCACTGAAGCTTTCTTT. It codes for CASSIVGRVGTEAFF.

The chain couples TRBV9 to TRBJ1-6; TRBD1 aligns across 8 bases. Unmatched junction bases numbered 16, after V lost 10 bases and J lost 7 bases. Germline values: CDR1 SGDLS, CDR2 YYNGEE. The length of the CDR3 is 16 residues. This CDR3 is CASRDESTGENSPLHF. DNA for the CDR3: TGTGCCTCCAGAGATGAGTCGACAGGGGAAAATTCACCCCTCCACTTT.

The V gene is TRBV3-1 (or the pseudogene TRBV3-2), the J gene TRBJ2-5, with 7 bases aligning to TRBD2. Germline V lookup: CDR1 LGHDT, CDR2 YNNKEL (reference sequence). Germline trimming cut 0 bases from V and 2 bases from J; bases unmatched to any gene: 6. The CDR3 is made up of 16 amino acids. CDR3 in DNA: TGTGCCAGCAGCCAAGATCTAGCGGAATTACAAGAGACCCAGTACTTC. This encodes CASSQDLAELQETQYF.

This clone was counted only a few times. The chain joins TRBV30 to TRBJ1-6, with D perhaps matching TRBD1 (6 bases). In germline, CDR1 is GTSNPN, CDR2 SVGIG (reference sequence). V was shortened by 5 bases and J by 14 bases, with 31 bases between the two germline ends. CDR3 size: 17 residues. CDR3: CAWEGSAAGAVVWSLHF. The CDR3, as DNA: TGTGCCTGGGAAGGGTCCGCGGCGGGGGCCGTTGTTTGGTCCCTCCACTTT.

V is TRBV5-1 and J is TRBJ2-5, with TRBD1 matching 9 bases. Per germline, CDR1 SGHRS and CDR2 YFSETQ. V lost 0 bases, J lost 1 base, and 4 bases stayed unmatched. This CDR3 comprises 16 residues. CDR3 in DNA: TGCGCCAGCAGCTTGGGGGACAGGGCAGGCCAAGAGACCCAGTACTTC. It encodes CASSLGDRAGQETQYF.